This TCR beta chain was profiled in a study of Tregs in tolerant kidney transplant recipients. Study-wide context: Mixed chimerism was transient after nonmyeloablative marrow transplants from related graft donors. Study results and limitations: Validation in larger populations is needed because few patients were studied. Antigen-driven expansion was suggested because donor-specific Tregs expanded more than all Tregs in tolerant patients.

Germline V CDR1 and CDR2: SEHNR, FQNEAQ (reference sequence). V dropped 3 bases and J dropped 6 bases, with 11 bases sitting between them. The CDR3 covers 13 residues. Assay: immunoSEQ multiplex PCR; the TCRdb copy retains only in-frame clones and omits some. The sample spans some 31,000 clones; the ten largest clones claim roughly 7.5%. On this clone: The antigen is not known. The CDR3 end is not reached by the read, which stops 3 residues before it; the germline J gene fills it in.

This rearrangement joins TRBV7-9 to TRBJ1-1; a possible D gene is TRBD1 (5 bases). This receptor was obtained from a human donor who received a combined kidney and bone marrow transplant. Source: CD8+ T cells from blood, taken before the transplant. The part of the CDR3 DNA that was read is TGTGCCAGCAGCTTTCCTTCGGGGGCTGAA. Translated, it gives CASSFPSGAE. The whole CDR3 region reads CASSFPSGAEAFF.